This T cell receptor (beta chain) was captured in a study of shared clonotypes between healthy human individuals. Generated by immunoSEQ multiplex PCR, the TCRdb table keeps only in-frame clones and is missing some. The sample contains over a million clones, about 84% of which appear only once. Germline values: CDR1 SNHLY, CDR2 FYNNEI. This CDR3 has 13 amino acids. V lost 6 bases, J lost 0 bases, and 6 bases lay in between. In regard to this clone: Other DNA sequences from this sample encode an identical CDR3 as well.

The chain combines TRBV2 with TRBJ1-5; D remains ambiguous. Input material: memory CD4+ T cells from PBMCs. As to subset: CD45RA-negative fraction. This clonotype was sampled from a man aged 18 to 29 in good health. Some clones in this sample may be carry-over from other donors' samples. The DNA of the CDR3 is TGTGCCAGCAGAGGGTATAGCAATCAGCCCCAGCATTTT. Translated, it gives CASRGYSNQPQHF.